A selection of T cell receptor beta chains follows, all from one sample in a study of CD8+ T cells in alopecia areata. Sequencing was performed with immunoSEQ multiplex PCR; in TCRdb, only in-frame clones are kept and a portion is missing. The sample lists 90,000 to 100,000 clones, around 38% occurring once. The material sequenced was CD4+ T cells sorted from blood. All receptors come from a human donor with alopecia areata. The CDR3 runs from the conserved cysteine through the conserved F or W. D genes are given only for firm matches. Clone sizes are given selectively: once, few, many, or a class where the clone is expanded.

TRBV28	few	.	TRBJ2-5	CASSLLGGQETQYF	TGTGCCAGCAGCTTGCTAGGGGGCCAAGAGACCCAGTACTTC
TRBV2	.	.	TRBJ2-7	CASSEVNEQYF	TGTGCCAGCAGTGAGGTCAACGAGCAGTACTTC
TRBV6-1	.	.	TRBJ1-2	CASSEARQVVDYGYTF	TGTGCCAGCAGTGAAGCGCGACAGGTAGTAGACTATGGCTACACCTTC
TRBV19	.	TRBD1	TRBJ2-5	CASSKAGQGAVETQYF	TGTGCCAGTAGCAAGGCGGGACAGGGGGCAGTGGAGACCCAGTACTTC
TRBV4-1	.	.	TRBJ2-5	CASSQDRYPGTQYF	TGCGCCAGCAGCCAAGATCGGTACCCGGGGACCCAGTACTTC
TRBV4-1	few	.	TRBJ2-2	CASSLPPPGGTGELFF	TGCGCCAGCAGCCTCCCCCCTCCGGGTGGCACCGGGGAGCTGTTTTTT
TRBV6-1	few	.	TRBJ2-2	CASSTSNTGELFF	TGTGCCAGCAGTACATCCAACACCGGGGAGCTGTTTTTT
TRBV7-9	.	.	TRBJ2-7	CASSFPKSYEQYF	TGTGCCAGCAGCTTTCCCAAGAGCTACGAGCAGTACTTC
TRBV27	.	TRBD1	TRBJ2-5	CASSPRTPVAGGSQYF	TGTGCCAGCAGTCCCAGAACGCCAGTGGCAGGGGGTTCCCAGTACTTC
TRBV28	.	TRBD2	TRBJ2-5	CASSPKAGGPQTQYF	TGTGCCAGCAGTCCGAAAGCGGGAGGGCCGCAGACCCAGTACTTC
TRBV5-1	once	.	TRBJ2-3	CASSFDLTDTQYF	TGCGCCAGCAGCTTTGACCTCACAGATACGCAGTATTTT
TRBV6-5	few	.	TRBJ2-5	CASSYGWQGETQYF	TGTGCCAGCAGTTACGGTTGGCAGGGGGAGACCCAGTACTTC
TRBV4-3	.	.	TRBJ2-2	CASSHENTGELFF	TGCGCCAGCAGCCACGAGAACACCGGGGAGCTGTTTTTT
TRBV29-1	few	TRBD1	TRBJ2-1	CSVDTRGQGEQFF	TGCAGCGTTGACACCAGGGGGCAGGGTGAGCAGTTCTTC
TRBV27	.	TRBD1	TRBJ2-7	CASRGDRAYYEQYF	TGTGCCAGCAGGGGGGACAGGGCCTACTACGAGCAGTACTTC
TRBV27	.	.	TRBJ1-5	CASSARTASNQPQHF	TGTGCCAGCAGTGCCAGGACAGCCAGCAATCAGCCCCAGCATTTT
TRBV18	.	.	TRBJ1-5	CASSPLGDQPQHF	TGTGCCAGCTCACCCCTAGGGGATCAGCCCCAGCATTTT
TRBV7-2	.	.	TRBJ2-3	CASSPTGAPPTDTQYF	TGTGCCAGCAGCCCAACCGGGGCACCTCCCACAGATACGCAGTATTTT
TRBV2	.	.	TRBJ1-1	CASRATRPGGKFF	TGTGCCAGCAGGGCGACACGTCCGGGAGGGAAGTTCTTT
TRBV10-3	few	.	TRBJ1-5	CAISESRQGYNQPQHF	TGTGCCATCAGTGAGTCGAGGCAGGGGTACAATCAGCCCCAGCATTTT
TRBV5-1	.	TRBD1	TRBJ2-3	CASSPGQHTDTQYF	TGCGCCAGCAGCCCGGGACAGCACACAGATACGCAGTATTTT
TRBV4-1	.	.	TRBJ1-2	CASSQVGANYGYTF	TGCGCCAGCAGCCAAGTTGGGGCTAACTATGGCTACACCTTC
TRBV29-1	few	TRBD2	TRBJ2-7	CSVPAGVREQYF	TGCAGCGTTCCAGCGGGAGTACGCGAGCAGTACTTC
TRBV7-2	.	.	TRBJ2-7	CASSLAGGYSEQYF	TGTGCCAGCAGCTTAGCGGGAGGTTATTCCGAGCAGTACTTC
TRBV5-4	.	.	TRBJ2-2	CASSAGTPPGELFF	TGTGCCAGCAGCGCCGGGACACCTCCCGGGGAGCTGTTTTTT
TRBV7-2	once	.	TRBJ2-3	CASSRGRSTDTQYF	TGTGCCAGCAGCAGGGGAAGAAGCACAGATACGCAGTATTTT
TRBV4-3	few	.	TRBJ2-5	CASSRGPGPAETQYF	TGCGCCAGCAGCCGTGGCCCGGGACCGGCGGAGACCCAGTACTTC
TRBV6-1	.	.	TRBJ1-2	CASSEDTPPYGYTF	TGTGCCAGCAGTGAGGACACTCCGCCTTATGGCTACACCTTC
TRBV6-5	.	TRBD1	TRBJ2-7	CASSHRGLGEQYF	TGTGCCAGCAGCCACAGGGGTTTGGGCGAGCAGTACTTC
TRBV4-3	.	TRBD1	TRBJ1-2	CASSPSLGQGANYGYTF	TGCGCCAGCAGCCCCTCACTCGGGCAGGGGGCGAACTATGGCTACACCTTC
TRBV11-2	.	.	TRBJ2-1	CASSFTQQFF	TGTGCCAGCAGCTTCACACAGCAGTTCTTC